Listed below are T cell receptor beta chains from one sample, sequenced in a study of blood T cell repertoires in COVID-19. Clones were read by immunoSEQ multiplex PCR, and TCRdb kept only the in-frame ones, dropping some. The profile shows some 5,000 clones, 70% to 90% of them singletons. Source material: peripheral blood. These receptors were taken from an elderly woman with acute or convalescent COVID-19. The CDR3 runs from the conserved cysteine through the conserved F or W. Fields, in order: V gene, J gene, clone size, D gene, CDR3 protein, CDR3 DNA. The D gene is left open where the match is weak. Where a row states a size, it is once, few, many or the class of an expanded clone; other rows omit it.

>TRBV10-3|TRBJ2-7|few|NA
CAISEHRGTYEQYF
TGTGCCATCAGTGAGCATCGCGGGACCTACGAGCAGTACTTC
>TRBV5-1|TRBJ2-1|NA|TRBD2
CASSLAGTSGSMSSYNEQFF
TGCGCCAGCAGCTTGGCCGGGACTAGCGGGTCCATGAGCTCCTACAATGAGCAGTTCTTC
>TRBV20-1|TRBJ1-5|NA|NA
CSAGRQPQHF
TGCAGTGCCGGGAGGCAGCCCCAGCATTTT
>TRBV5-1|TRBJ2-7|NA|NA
CASSLQGSYEQYF
TGCGCCAGCAGCTTGCAGGGGAGTTACGAGCAGTACTTC
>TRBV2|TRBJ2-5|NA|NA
CASSEWQEETQYF
TGTGCCAGCAGTGAATGGCAGGAAGAGACCCAGTACTTC
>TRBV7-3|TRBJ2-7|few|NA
CASSLNLSGEQYF
TGTGCCAGCAGCTTAAACCTCTCGGGGGAGCAGTACTTC
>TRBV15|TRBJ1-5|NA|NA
CATSRDGYSNQPQHF
TGTGCCACCAGCAGAGACGGGTATAGCAATCAGCCCCAGCATTTT
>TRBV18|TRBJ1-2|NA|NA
CASSRWRGDGYTF
TGTGCCAGCTCAAGGTGGCGGGGGGATGGCTACACCTTC
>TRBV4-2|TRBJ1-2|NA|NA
CASSPSGEGGYTF
TGTGCCAGCAGCCCCTCAGGGGAGGGCGGCTACACCTTC
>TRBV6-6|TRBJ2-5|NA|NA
CASCSPGSGQETQYF
TGTGCCAGCTGCTCCCCGGGGAGCGGACAAGAGACCCAGTACTTC
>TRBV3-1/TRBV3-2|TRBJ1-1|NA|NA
CASSQDALAGPKGGTEAFF
TGTGCCAGCAGCCAAGATGCTCTTGCAGGACCCAAAGGGGGCACTGAAGCTTTCTTT